This T cell receptor beta chain is from a study of cytomegalovirus exposure and HLA in healthy donors. Study background: HLA-typed donors contributed approximately 86 million unique TCRs, which were held in an early data release.

Trimming left V 5 bases short and J 10 bases short, with 18 bases between. There are 14 residues in the CDR3. From germline, CDR1 is SGHNT and CDR2 YENEEA. PCR employed 60 Vbeta and 13 Jbeta primers. The table came from immunoSEQ multiplex PCR; TCRdb's copy has only in-frame clones and leaves some out. The sample includes roughly 200,000 clones, 79% of them seen just once. The origin of this receptor is a woman aged 40 to 55 in good health and CMV-seronegative. This sequence joins TRBV11-3 and TRBJ2-1, with a weak D call TRBD2 (5 bases). Source material: PBMCs. Here the CDR3 DNA reads TGTGCCAGCAGCCCAACAAGGGTTGAGGGAGAGCAGTTCTTC. It specifies CASSPTRVEGEQFF.